This T cell receptor beta chain was profiled in a study of OX40 agonist ivuxolimab in advanced cancers. Across the study: An anti-OX40 (CD134) antibody with agonistic activity, ivuxolimab, was administered to patients. Points from the study as a whole: Low normalized T-cell clonal expansion also characterized some of the nonresponders. The study did not work out the antigen specificity of the expanded peripheral T cells.

After removal of 4 bases from V and 5 bases from J, the junction contained 1 base not matched to a gene. The length of the CDR3 is 12 residues. The germline V gene has CDR1 SGHVS and CDR2 FQNEAQ. Only in-frame clones appear in the TCRdb table, and some are missing; sequencing was by immunoSEQ multiplex PCR. The repertoire holds 11,000 or so clones, 84% seen once, with about a tenth in the top ten. Details on this clone: What it binds is unknown.

The chain is built from TRBV7-8 and TRBJ2-5, with TRBD2 matching 7 bases. The clonotype was recovered from an adult with an advanced solid tumor such as melanoma, head and neck, liver or kidney cancer. Here the sequenced sample was CD4+ or CD8+ T cells sorted from blood, taken in a trial of the OX40 agonist ivuxolimab. The CDR3 reads CASSYGGETQYF. Here the CDR3 DNA reads TGTGCCAGCAGCTACGGGGGGGAGACCCAGTACTTC.